The clone carrying this T cell receptor beta chain appeared many times. The V gene end was trimmed by 1 base and the J gene end by 0 bases; junction bases not matched to a gene: 8. Per the germline V gene, CDR1 is SGHTA and CDR2 is FQGNSA. The CDR3 loop spans 17 amino acids. The data were obtained in a study of blood T cells in healthy people across ages. Alongside a J-beta primer mix, a sample-barcoded 5' primer served in a second PCR lasting about 7 to 12 cycles. Each sample provided no less than 2.5 million CDR3-containing paired-end reads. TCRdb used MiXCR to reprocess the 5' RACE reads, holding one entry per CDR3 protein. The sample yields about 730,000 distinct CDR3 sequences, 43% seen once. Peripheral blood was drawn, ten milliliters per donor.

The chain uses TRBV7-2 and TRBJ2-7, with 8 bases matching TRBD2. Source material: blood. The sequence was obtained from a woman aged 60 to 75 in good health. The CDR3 protein is CASSLVGSGVSSYEQYF. Here the CDR3 DNA reads TGTGCCAGCAGCTTAGTCGGTAGCGGGGTGAGCTCCTACGAGCAGTACTTC.